A single sample is the source of the 27 T cell receptor beta chains below, sequenced in a study of low-dose radiotherapy and immunotherapy resistance in tumors. Time point: before trial treatment. TRAV- and TRBV-specific primers were used for first-strand cDNA, which covered alpha and beta chains. For amplifying TCRs, the PCR ran for 20 to 25 cycles with Phusion, which was used together with a constant-region primer and the adapter on the V primers. TCRdb used MiXCR to reprocess the reads, holding one entry per CDR3 protein. The sample holds 85,000 to 100,000 distinct CDR3 sequences, just under 9.5% seen once. Specimen: PBMCs, collected before treatment. Receptors were obtained from a male donor with prostate cancer.

The sample holds many counts of this clonotype. This rearrangement joins TRBV29-1 to TRBJ1-5, with D unresolved. The V and J ends lost 4 bases and 5 bases respectively, with 12 bases between them. The length of the CDR3 is 13 residues. The V gene's germline CDR1 is SQVTM and CDR2 ANQGSEA. The CDR3 is CSVAPGSDQPQHF. The CDR3 DNA follows: TGCAGCGTTGCCCCAGGCTCAGATCAGCCCCAGCATTTT.

In its sample, this clonotype was seen many times. The chain carries TRBV12-3 or TRBV12-4 and TRBJ1-5; D may be TRBD1 (5 bases). The CDR3 consists of 14 residues. The V and J ends lost 6 bases and 4 bases respectively, with 13 bases between them. The CDR3 DNA is TGTGCCAGCAGGGGGAGACAGCCGAATCAGCCCCAGCATTTT. Translated: CASRGRQPNQPQHF.

Ten or more counts support this clonotype. This chain links TRBV6-2 or TRBV6-3 with TRBJ2-1; 8 bases line up with TRBD2. The CDR3 extends over 14 amino acids. After removal of 6 bases from V and 6 bases from J, the junction contained 7 bases not matched to a gene. Per the germline V gene, CDR1 is MNHEY and CDR2 is SVGEGT. CDR3 region: CASRAPSGFNEQFF. Here the CDR3 DNA reads TGTGCCAGCAGAGCTCCTAGCGGGTTCAATGAGCAGTTCTTC.

This clonotype came up many times. Here the CDR3 reads CASNRGGSYEQYF. The DNA for the CDR3 is TGTGCCAGTAATCGAGGGGGCTCCTACGAGCAGTACTTC. The chain combines TRBV2 with TRBJ2-7, with D possibly TRBD1 on 6 matching bases. The CDR3 consists of 13 residues. Trimming pared 9 bases from V and 0 bases from J, leaving 12 bases between. Germline V lookup: CDR1 SNHLY, CDR2 FYNNEI. The whole variable domain, remainder taken from reference TRBV2 and TRBJ2-7, is EPEVTQTPSHQVTQMGQEVILRCVPISNHLYFYWYRQILGQKVEFLVSFYNNEISEKSEIFDDQFSVERPDGSNFTLKIRSTKLEDSAMYFCASNRGGSYEQYFGPGTRLTVT.

This clonotype has just a few counts. The chain combines TRBV12-3 or TRBV12-4 with TRBJ1-1; D is uncertain. This CDR3 comprises 17 residues. V shed 3 bases and J shed 1 base, with 18 bases lying between them. The DNA of the CDR3 is TGTGCCAGCAGTTTCTTCAGCCATATGATAGAGAACACTGAAGCTTTCTTT. It yields the protein CASSFFSHMIENTEAFF.

The V call is TRBV20-1, the J call TRBJ2-4; no firm D call. Per the germline V gene, CDR1 is DFQATT and CDR2 is SNEGSKA (reference sequence). The V end lost 4 bases, the J end lost 1 base, and 11 bases lay between the germline ends. CDR3 length: 14 amino acids. The CDR3 reads CSAMGLWAKNIQYF. CDR3 DNA: TGCAGTGCTATGGGGTTATGGGCCAAAAACATTCAGTACTTC.

This clonotype came up many times. The V and J genes are TRBV29-1 and TRBJ2-7; D is perhaps TRBD2 (5 bases). The V and J ends lost 1 base and 9 bases respectively, with 13 bases between them. The CDR3 is made up of 12 amino acids. Germline V gene data show CDR1 as SQVTM and CDR2 as ANQGSEA. CDR3 in DNA: TGCAGCGTTGAAGCGAGGGCGTCAGCGCAGTACTTC. Protein sequence: CSVEARASAQYF.

Ten or more counts support this clonotype. The V gene is TRBV5-4, the J gene TRBJ2-7; 12 bases line up with TRBD2. The V gene's germline CDR1 is SGHNT and CDR2 YYREEE (reference sequence). After removal of 3 bases from V and 4 bases from J, the junction contained 5 bases not matched to a gene. The CDR3 totals 15 residues. CDR3 DNA sequence: TGTGCCAGCAGCTCGAGACTAGCGGGAGTATACGAGCAGTACTTC. Protein sequence: CASSSRLAGVYEQYF.

This clonotype has at least ten counts. The V gene is TRBV6-2 or TRBV6-3, the J gene TRBJ2-7; D call uncertain. Trimming removed 2 bases at V and 3 bases at J, with 2 bases between. Germline lookup yields CDR1 MNHEY and CDR2 SVGEGT. CDR3 length: 11 residues. CDR3 bases: TGTGCCAGCAGTTACAACTACGAGCAGTACTTC. It specifies CASSYNYEQYF.

There are many counts of this clonotype. The chain carries TRBV6-1 and TRBJ2-1; possibly TRBD1 or TRBD2 for D (5 bases each). Germline V CDR1 and CDR2: MNHNS, SASEGT. V was pared by 6 bases and J by 6 bases, with 15 bases between. This CDR3 has 14 residues. The CDR3 protein is CASSLIRDLNEQFF. The DNA for the CDR3 is TGTGCCAGCAGCCTCATCCGGGACCTCAATGAGCAGTTCTTC.

This clonotype has ten or more counts. The V call is TRBV5-1, the J call TRBJ2-5; no clear D. Between the trimmed V and J ends, which lost 4 bases and 5 bases, there was a span of 12 bases. CDR3 length: 13 residues. Germline CDR1 is SGHRS and CDR2 is YFSETQ. DNA for the CDR3: TGCGCCAGCAGCCCCTTTGACGCTGAGACCCAGTACTTC. The encoded protein is CASSPFDAETQYF.

This clonotype was seen once. V is TRBV18 and J is TRBJ2-7; 10 positions agree with TRBD1. This CDR3 is built from 13 residues. Germline CDR1 is KGHSH and CDR2 is LQKENI. V was clipped by 8 bases and J by 6 bases; unmatched bases: 7. The CDR3 protein is CASRRQGAGEQYF. Here the CDR3 DNA reads TGTGCCAGCAGAAGACAGGGGGCTGGCGAGCAGTACTTC.

This clonotype was recorded at least ten times. The CDR3 DNA is TGTGCCAGCAGCCCCACGGGGGAGAATGGCTACACCTTC. Translated, it gives CASSPTGENGYTF. V is TRBV12-3 or TRBV12-4 and J is TRBJ1-2; tentative D call: TRBD1 (5 bases). Trimming removed 6 bases at V and 6 bases at J, with 14 bases between. This CDR3 region has 13 residues.

This clonotype has at least ten counts. The CDR3, as DNA: TGTGCCAGCTCACCAAAAAACACCGGGGAGCTGTTTTTT. Its protein is CASSPKNTGELFF. The rearrangement links TRBV18 to TRBJ2-2, with D uncertain. CDR3 length: 13 amino acids. The germline V gene encodes CDR1 KGHSH and CDR2 LQKENI. Trimming took 2 bases from V and 2 from J, leaving 3 bases between them.

This clonotype was counted at least ten times. The chain carries TRBV6-6 and TRBJ2-3, with 8 nucleotides matching TRBD2. The germline gives CDR1 MNHNY, CDR2 SVGAGI (reference sequence). Losses at the gene ends were 6 bases for V and 1 base for J; bases not matched to a gene: 3. CDR3 length equals 14 residues. The CDR3 loop reads CASRDSGGTDTQYF. CDR3 bases: TGTGCCAGCAGAGATAGCGGGGGCACAGATACGCAGTATTTT.

This clonotype was seen at least ten times. The gene calls are TRBV25-1 and TRBJ2-7, with D perhaps matching TRBD2 (6 bases). Trimming removed 3 bases from V and 2 bases from J, with 17 bases in between. The CDR3 loop spans 16 amino acids. Germline lookup yields CDR1 MGHDK and CDR2 SYGVNS. DNA of the CDR3: TGTGCCAGCAGTGACCCCGGGGGTACTACCACCTACGAGCAGTACTTC. This encodes CASSDPGGTTTYEQYF.

This clonotype was recorded at least ten times. This chain uses TRBV7-6 with TRBJ2-1, with 7 bases aligning to TRBD2. V trimming: 0 bases; J trimming: 7 bases; junction bases outside the gene matches: 6. This CDR3 has 15 amino acids. CDR1 and CDR2 (germline): SGHVS, FNYEAQ. CDR3 protein: CASSLALLADNEQFF. The DNA of the CDR3 is TGTGCCAGCAGCTTAGCGTTGCTAGCGGATAATGAGCAGTTCTTC.

This clonotype was observed at least ten times. The chain has TRBV12-3 or TRBV12-4 and TRBJ2-7; 9 bases are shared with TRBD1. The V and J ends lost 6 bases and 2 bases, in that order; junction bases with no gene match: 5. The CDR3 covers 14 residues. The CDR3 DNA reads as TGTGCCAGCAGACCCGGGACAGGGCCCTACGAGCAGTACTTC. Protein sequence: CASRPGTGPYEQYF.

This clonotype was picked up many times. The rearrangement links TRBV30 to TRBJ2-7, with 8 bases identical to TRBD1. In germline, CDR1 is GTSNPN, CDR2 SVGIG (reference sequence). V was clipped by 2 bases and J by 5 bases; unmatched bases: 2. The length of the CDR3 is 12 residues. CDR3 region: CAWSQGAHEQYF. In DNA, the CDR3 is TGTGCCTGGAGTCAGGGGGCCCACGAGCAGTACTTC.

This clonotype was seen many times. The CDR3 bases are TGTGCCAGCTCGCCCACCGGGACAGCAGTCCACGAGCAGTACTTC. Its translation is CASSPTGTAVHEQYF. V usage is TRBV18 and J usage is TRBJ2-7; TRBD1 aligns across 7 bases. Germline values: CDR1 KGHSH, CDR2 LQKENI. Trimming cost V 6 bases and J 5 bases; bases outside gene matches: 13. The CDR3 consists of 15 residues.

This clonotype was seen repeatedly, ten times or more. The chain employs TRBV20-1 and TRBJ2-1, with D perhaps TRBD2 (5 bases). The CDR3 runs 11 residues. CDR1 and CDR2 (germline): DFQATT, SNEGSKA (reference sequence). V lost 5 bases to trimming and J lost 6 bases, with 8 bases between them. The CDR3 bases are TGCAGTGCTGGACTCCTCAATGAGCAGTTCTTC. Translating it yields CSAGLLNEQFF.

This clonotype was observed many times. The gene calls are TRBV27 and TRBJ1-1; D remains unclear. CDR1 and CDR2 (germline): MNHEY, SMNVEV (reference sequence). V lost 2 bases, J lost 6 bases, and 10 bases lay in between. This CDR3 contains 13 residues. The CDR3 region has the DNA TGTGCCAGCAGTTTAGAACTGTTCTCTGAAGCTTTCTTT. It is translated as CASSLELFSEAFF.

This clonotype showed up just a few times. The rearrangement links TRBV28 to TRBJ2-3, with 8 bases that match TRBD2. The germline V gene has CDR1 MDHEN and CDR2 SYDVKM. J was trimmed by 2 bases and V by 6 bases; bases with no gene match: 16. The CDR3 sequence is 18 residues long. The CDR3 is CASRSYYSGSVTTDTQYF. The CDR3 DNA reads TGTGCCAGCAGGAGTTACTACAGCGGGAGTGTTACCACAGATACGCAGTATTTT.

This clonotype was detected ten times or more. The chain joins TRBV19 to TRBJ1-1; D perhaps matches TRBD1 (6 bases). V was pared by 9 bases and J by 2 bases, with 13 bases between. This CDR3 has 13 residues. CDR1 LNHDA and CDR2 SQIVND come from the germline V gene (reference sequence). The CDR3 region is CASSDRLNTEAFF. The DNA of the CDR3 is TGTGCCAGCTCCGACAGGCTTAACACTGAAGCTTTCTTT.

This clonotype was observed many times. The chain is built from TRBV6-2 or TRBV6-3 and TRBJ1-1; tentatively, D is TRBD1 (5 bases). This CDR3 is 14 amino acids long. Germline values: CDR1 MNHEY, CDR2 SVGEGT. V was pared by 0 bases and J by 4 bases, with 9 bases between. The CDR3 DNA sequence: TGTGCCAGCAGTTACTCCCGGGGCATCACTGAAGCTTTCTTT. Its protein is CASSYSRGITEAFF.

The table lists this clonotype with many counts. V and J are TRBV28 and TRBJ2-4, with D hard to call. The V gene lost 1 base and the J gene lost 0 bases, with 10 bases spanning the gap. Germline V gives CDR1 MDHEN, CDR2 SYDVKM. CDR3 length: 16 residues. CDR3 nucleotide sequence: TGTGCCAGCAGTTTATCCGGCCTTCTAGCCAAAAACATTCAGTACTTC. Amino acids: CASSLSGLLAKNIQYF.

This clonotype was seen repeatedly, ten times or more. A read error may account for a junction end that differs from germline. V and J are TRBV29-1 and TRBJ2-7; D perhaps matches TRBD2 (5 bases). Germline CDR1 is SQVTM and CDR2 is ANQGSEA. The CDR3 has 12 residues. The DNA for the CDR3 is TGCAGCGTAGAAGCGGCAACCTACGAGCAGTACTTC. This encodes CSVEAATYEQYF.